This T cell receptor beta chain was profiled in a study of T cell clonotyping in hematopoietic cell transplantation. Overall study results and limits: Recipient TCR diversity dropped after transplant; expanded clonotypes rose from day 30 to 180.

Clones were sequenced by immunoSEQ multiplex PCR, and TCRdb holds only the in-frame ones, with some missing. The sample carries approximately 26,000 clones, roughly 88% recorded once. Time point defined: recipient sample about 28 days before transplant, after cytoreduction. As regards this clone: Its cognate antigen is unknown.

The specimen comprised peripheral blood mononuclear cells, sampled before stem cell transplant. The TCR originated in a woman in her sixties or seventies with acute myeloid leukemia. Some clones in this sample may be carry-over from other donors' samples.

The CDR3 here is CASSLRGSNTEAFF. DNA of the CDR3: TGTGCCAGCAGCTTAAGAGGGTCCAACACTGAAGCTTTCTTT. The genes are TRBV11-3 and TRBJ1-1; D uncertain. Germline lookup yields CDR1 SGHNT and CDR2 YENEEA. The germline V and J ends were trimmed by 2 bases and 2 bases, with 9 bases remaining between them. The CDR3 contains 14 residues.